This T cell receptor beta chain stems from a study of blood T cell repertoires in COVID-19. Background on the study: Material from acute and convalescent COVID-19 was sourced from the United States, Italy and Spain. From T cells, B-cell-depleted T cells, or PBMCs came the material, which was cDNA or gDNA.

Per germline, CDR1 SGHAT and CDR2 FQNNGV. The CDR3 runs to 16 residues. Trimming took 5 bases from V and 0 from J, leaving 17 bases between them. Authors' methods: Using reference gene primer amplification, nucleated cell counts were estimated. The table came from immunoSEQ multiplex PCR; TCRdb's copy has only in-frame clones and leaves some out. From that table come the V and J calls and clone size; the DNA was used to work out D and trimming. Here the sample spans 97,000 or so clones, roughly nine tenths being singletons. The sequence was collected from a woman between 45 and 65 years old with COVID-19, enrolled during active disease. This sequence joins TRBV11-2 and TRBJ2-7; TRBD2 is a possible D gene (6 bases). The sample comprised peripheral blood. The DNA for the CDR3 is TGTGCCAGCAGCGCTAGGCGCGGGGTTAGCTCCTACGAGCAGTACTTC. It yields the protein CASSARRGVSSYEQYF.